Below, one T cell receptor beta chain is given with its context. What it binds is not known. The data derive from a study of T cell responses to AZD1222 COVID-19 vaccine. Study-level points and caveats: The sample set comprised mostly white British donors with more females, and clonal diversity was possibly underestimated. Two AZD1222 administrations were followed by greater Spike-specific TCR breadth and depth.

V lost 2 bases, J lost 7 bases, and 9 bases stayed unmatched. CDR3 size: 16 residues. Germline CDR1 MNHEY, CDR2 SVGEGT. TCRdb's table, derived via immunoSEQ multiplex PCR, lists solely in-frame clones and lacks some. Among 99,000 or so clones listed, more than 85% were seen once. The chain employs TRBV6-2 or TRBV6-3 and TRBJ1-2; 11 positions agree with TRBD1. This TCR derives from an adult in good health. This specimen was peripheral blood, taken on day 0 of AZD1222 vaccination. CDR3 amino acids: CASSYRRGQGASGYTF. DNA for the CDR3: TGTGCCAGCAGTTACCGCAGAGGACAGGGGGCGTCTGGCTACACCTTC.